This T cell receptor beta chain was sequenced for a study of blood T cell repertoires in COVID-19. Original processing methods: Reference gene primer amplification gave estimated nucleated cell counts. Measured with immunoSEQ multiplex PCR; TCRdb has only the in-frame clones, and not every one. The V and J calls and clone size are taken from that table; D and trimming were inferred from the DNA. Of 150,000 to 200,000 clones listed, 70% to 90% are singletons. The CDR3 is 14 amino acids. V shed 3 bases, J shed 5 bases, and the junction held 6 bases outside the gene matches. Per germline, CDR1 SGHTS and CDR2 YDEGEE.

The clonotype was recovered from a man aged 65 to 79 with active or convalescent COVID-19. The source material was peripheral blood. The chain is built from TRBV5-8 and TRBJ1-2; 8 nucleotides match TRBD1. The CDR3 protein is CASSYTDRAYGYTF. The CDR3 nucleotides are TGTGCCAGCAGCTACACGGACAGGGCGTATGGCTACACCTTC. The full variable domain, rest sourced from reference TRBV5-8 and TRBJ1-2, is EAGVTQSPTHLIKTRGQQATLRCSPISGHTSVYWYQQALGLGLQFLLWYDEGEERNRGNFPPRFSGRQFPNYSSELNVNALELEDSALYLCASSYTDRAYGYTFGSGTRLTVV.